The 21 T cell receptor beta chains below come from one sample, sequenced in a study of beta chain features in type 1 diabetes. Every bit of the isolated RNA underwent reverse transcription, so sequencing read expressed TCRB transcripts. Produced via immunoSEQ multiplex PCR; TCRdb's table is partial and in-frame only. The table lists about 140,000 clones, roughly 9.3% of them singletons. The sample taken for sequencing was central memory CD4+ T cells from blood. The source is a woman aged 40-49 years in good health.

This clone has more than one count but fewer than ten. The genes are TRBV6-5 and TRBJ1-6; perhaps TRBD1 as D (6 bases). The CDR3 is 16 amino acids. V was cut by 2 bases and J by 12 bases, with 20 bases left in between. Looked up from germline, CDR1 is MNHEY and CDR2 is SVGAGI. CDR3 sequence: CASSYEGTPYVGPLHF. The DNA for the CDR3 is TGTGCCAGCAGTTACGAGGGGACACCTTATGTAGGACCCCTCCACTTT.

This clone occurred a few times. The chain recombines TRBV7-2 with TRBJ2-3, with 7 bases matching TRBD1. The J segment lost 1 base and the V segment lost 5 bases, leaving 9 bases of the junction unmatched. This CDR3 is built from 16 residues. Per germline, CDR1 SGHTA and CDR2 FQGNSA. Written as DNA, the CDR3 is TGTGCCAGCAGCCAACTTCGGACAGGAGGCACAGATACGCAGTATTTT. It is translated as CASSQLRTGGTDTQYF.

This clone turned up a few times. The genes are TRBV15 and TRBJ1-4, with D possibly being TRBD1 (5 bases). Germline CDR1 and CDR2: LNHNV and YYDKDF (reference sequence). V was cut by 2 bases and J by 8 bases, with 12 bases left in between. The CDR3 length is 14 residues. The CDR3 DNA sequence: TGTGCCACCAGCAGACCGGACCAGGGAGAAAAACTGTTTTTT. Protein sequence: CATSRPDQGEKLFF.

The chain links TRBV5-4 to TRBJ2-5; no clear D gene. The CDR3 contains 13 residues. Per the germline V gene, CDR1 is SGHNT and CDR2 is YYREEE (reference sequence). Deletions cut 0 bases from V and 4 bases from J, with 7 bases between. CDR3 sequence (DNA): TGTGCCAGCAGCTTGGGTTCTCGAGAGACCCAGTACTTC. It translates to CASSLGSRETQYF.

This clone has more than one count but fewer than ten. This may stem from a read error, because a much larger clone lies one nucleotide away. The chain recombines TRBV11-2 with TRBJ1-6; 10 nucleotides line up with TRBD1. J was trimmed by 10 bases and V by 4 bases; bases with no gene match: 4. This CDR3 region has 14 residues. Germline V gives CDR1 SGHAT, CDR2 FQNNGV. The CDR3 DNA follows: TGTGCCAGCAGCTCGGGACAGGGGAACTCACCCCTCCACTTT. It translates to CASSSGQGNSPLHF.

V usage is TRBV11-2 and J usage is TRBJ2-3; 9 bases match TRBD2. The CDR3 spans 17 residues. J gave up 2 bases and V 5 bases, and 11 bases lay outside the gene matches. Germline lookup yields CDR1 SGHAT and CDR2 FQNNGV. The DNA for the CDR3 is TGTGCCAGCAGCCCCCAAGGAGCGGGGGGTACCACAGATACGCAGTATTTT. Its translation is CASSPQGAGGTTDTQYF.

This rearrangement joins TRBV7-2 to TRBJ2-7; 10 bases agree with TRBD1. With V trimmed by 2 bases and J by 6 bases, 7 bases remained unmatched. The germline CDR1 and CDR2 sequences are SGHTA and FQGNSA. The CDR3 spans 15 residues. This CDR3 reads CASSLRETGGFEQYF. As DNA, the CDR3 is TGTGCCAGCAGCTTACGCGAGACAGGGGGCTTCGAGCAGTACTTC.

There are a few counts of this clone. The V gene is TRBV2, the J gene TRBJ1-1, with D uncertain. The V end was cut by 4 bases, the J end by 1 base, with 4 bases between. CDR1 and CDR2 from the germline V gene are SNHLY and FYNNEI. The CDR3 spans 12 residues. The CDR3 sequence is CASSARNTEAFF. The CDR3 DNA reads TGTGCCAGCAGTGCGCGGAACACTGAAGCTTTCTTT.

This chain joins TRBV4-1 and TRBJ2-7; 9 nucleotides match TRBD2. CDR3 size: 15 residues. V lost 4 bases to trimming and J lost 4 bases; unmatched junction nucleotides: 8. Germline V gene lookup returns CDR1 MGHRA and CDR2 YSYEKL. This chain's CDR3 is CASSRTGTSQYEQYF. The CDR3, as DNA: TGCGCCAGCAGCCGGACCGGGACTAGCCAATACGAGCAGTACTTC.

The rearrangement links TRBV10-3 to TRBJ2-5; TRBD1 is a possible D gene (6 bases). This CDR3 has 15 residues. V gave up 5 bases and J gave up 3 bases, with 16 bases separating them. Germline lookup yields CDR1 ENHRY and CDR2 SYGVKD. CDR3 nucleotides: TGTGCCATCAGTACCGGGACAACCATAAAAGAGACCCAGTACTTC. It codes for CAISTGTTIKETQYF.

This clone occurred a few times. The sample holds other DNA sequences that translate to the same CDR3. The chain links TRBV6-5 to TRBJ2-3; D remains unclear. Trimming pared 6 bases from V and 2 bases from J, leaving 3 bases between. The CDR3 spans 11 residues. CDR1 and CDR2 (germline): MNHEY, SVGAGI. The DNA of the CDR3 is TGTGCCAGCAGATACACAGATACGCAGTATTTT. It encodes CASRYTDTQYF.

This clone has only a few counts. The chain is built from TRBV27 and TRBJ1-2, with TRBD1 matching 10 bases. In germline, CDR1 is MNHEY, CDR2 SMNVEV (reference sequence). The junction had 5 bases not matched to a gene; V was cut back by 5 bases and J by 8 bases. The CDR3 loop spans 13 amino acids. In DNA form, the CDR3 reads TGTGCCAGCAGTGACAGGGGGCTAGGGGGCTACACCTTC. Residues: CASSDRGLGGYTF.

The CDR3, as DNA: TGCGCCAGCAGCCTAGAACCTACTAGGGATACGCAGTATTTT. Amino acid sequence: CASSLEPTRDTQYF. The rearrangement joins TRBV5-1 to TRBJ2-3; a possible D gene is TRBD2 (5 bases). The germline V gene has CDR1 SGHRS and CDR2 YFSETQ. V was cut by 4 bases and J by 6 bases, with 15 bases left in between. The CDR3 covers 14 residues.

The DNA of the CDR3 is TGTGCCAGCAGCTTGGAGCTCTCGACGGGGGAGACCCAGTACTTC. Protein: CASSLELSTGETQYF. This chain uses TRBV7-2 with TRBJ2-5; D is possibly TRBD2 (5 bases). Germline-derived CDR1 and CDR2 are SGHTA and FQGNSA. There are 15 residues in the CDR3. Between the trimmed V and J ends, which lost 3 bases and 5 bases, there was a span of 16 bases.

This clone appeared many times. The CDR3 bases are TGTGCCAGCTCCGGGACAGGGAATTCACCCCTCCACTTT. Protein product: CASSGTGNSPLHF. This chain connects TRBV25-1 to TRBJ1-6; 9 bases align to TRBD1. This CDR3 has 13 residues. Germline assignment: CDR1 MGHDK and CDR2 SYGVNS. V trimming: 8 bases; J trimming: 7 bases; junction bases outside the gene matches: 3.

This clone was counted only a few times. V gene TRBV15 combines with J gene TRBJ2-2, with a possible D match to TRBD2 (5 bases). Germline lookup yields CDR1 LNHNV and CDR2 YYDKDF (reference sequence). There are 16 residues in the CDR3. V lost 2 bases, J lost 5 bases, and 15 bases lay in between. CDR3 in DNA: TGTGCCACCAGCAGACGGACCCCAACGGGGACCGGGGAGCTGTTTTTT. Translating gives CATSRRTPTGTGELFF.

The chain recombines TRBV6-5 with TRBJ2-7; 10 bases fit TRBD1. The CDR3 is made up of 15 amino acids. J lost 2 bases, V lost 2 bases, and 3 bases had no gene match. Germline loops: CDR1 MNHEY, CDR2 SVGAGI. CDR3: CASSYAGTGAYEQYF. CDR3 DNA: TGTGCCAGCAGTTACGCCGGGACAGGGGCCTACGAGCAGTACTTC.

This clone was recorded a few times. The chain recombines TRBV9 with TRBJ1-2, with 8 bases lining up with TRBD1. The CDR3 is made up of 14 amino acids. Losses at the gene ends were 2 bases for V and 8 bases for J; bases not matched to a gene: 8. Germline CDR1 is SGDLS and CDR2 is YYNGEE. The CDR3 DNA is TGTGCCAGCAGCGTCTACAGGGGGGAAGAAGGCTACACCTTC. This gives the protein CASSVYRGEEGYTF.

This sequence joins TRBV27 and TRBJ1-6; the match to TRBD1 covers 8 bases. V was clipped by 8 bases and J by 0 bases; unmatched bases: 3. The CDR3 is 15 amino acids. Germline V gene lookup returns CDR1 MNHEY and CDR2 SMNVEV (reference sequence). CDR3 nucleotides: TGTGCCAGCGGACAGGGCCGCTCCTATAATTCACCCCTCCACTTT. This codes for CASGQGRSYNSPLHF.

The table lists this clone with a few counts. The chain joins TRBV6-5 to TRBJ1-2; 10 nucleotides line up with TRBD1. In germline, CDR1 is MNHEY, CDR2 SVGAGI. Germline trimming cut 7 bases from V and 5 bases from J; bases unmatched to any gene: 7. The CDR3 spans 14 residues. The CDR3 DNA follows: TGTGCCAGCATGAACCGGGACAGGGGTTATGGCTACACCTTC. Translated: CASMNRDRGYGYTF.

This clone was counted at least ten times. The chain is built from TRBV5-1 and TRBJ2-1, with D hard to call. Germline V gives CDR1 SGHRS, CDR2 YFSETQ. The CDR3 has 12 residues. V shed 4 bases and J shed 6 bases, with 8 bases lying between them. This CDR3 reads CASSQVVNEQFF. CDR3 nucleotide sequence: TGCGCCAGCAGCCAGGTAGTCAATGAGCAGTTCTTC.